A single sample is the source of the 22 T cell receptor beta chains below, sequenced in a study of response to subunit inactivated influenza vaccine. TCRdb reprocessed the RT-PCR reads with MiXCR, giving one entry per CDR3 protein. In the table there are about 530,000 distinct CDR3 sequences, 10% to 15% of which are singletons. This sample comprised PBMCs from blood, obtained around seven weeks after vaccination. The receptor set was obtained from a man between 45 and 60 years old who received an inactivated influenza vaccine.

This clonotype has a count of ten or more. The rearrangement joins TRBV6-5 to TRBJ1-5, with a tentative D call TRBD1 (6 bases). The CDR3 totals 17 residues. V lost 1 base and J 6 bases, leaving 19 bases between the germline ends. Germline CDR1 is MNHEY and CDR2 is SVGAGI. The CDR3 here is CASSYLVARGTSQPQHF. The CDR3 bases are TGTGCCAGCAGTTACTTAGTCGCCAGGGGAACGTCTCAGCCCCAGCATTTT.

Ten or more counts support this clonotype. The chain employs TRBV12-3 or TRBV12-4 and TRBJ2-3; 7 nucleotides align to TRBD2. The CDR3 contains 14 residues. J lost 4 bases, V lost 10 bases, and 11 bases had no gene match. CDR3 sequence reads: CAIGAAGVPDTQYF. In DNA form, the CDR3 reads TGTGCCATAGGGGCGGCGGGAGTACCAGATACGCAGTATTTT.

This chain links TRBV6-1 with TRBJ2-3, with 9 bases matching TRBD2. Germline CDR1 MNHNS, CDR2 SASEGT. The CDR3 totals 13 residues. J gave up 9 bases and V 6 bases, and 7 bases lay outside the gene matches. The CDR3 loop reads CASRGLAADTQYF. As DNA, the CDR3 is TGTGCCAGCAGGGGACTAGCAGCCGACACGCAGTATTTT.

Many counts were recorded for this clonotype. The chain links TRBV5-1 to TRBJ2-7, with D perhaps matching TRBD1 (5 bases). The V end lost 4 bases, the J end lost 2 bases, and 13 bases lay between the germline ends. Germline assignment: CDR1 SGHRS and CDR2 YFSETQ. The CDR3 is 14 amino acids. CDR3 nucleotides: TGCGCCAGCAGCAGGACGACAGACACCTACGAGCAGTACTTC. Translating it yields CASSRTTDTYEQYF.

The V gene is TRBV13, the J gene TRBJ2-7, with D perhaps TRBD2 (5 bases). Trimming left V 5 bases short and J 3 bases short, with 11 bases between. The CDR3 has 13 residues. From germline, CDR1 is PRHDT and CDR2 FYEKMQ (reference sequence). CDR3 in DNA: TGTGCCAGCAGCCTAGCTGGCCTCTACGAGCAGTACTTC. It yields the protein CASSLAGLYEQYF.

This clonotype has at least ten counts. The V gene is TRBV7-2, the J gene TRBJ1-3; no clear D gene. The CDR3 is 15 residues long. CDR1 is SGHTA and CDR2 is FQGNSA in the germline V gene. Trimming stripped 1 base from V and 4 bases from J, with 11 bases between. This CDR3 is CASSLEVGNGNTIYF. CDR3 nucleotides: TGTGCCAGCAGCTTAGAAGTGGGCAACGGAAACACCATATATTTT.

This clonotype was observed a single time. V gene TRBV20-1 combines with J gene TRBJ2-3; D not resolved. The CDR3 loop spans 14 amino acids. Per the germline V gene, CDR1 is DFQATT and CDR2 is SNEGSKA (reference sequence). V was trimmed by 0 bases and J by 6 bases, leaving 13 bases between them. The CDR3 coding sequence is TGCAGTGCTAGAGATACCCTAGTGGGGGATACGCAGTATTTT. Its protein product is CSARDTLVGDTQYF.

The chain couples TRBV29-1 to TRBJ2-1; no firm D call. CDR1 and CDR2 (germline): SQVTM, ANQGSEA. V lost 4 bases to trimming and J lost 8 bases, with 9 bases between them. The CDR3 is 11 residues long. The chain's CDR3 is CSVVRLDEQFF. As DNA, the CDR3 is TGCAGCGTTGTAAGGCTGGATGAGCAGTTCTTC.

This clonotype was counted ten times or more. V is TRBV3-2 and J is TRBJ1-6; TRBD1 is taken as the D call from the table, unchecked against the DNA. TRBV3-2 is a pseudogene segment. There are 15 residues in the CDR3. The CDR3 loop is CASRATGAYNSPLHF. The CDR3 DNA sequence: TGTGCCAGCAGAGCAACAGGGGCCTATAATTCACCCCTCCACTTT.

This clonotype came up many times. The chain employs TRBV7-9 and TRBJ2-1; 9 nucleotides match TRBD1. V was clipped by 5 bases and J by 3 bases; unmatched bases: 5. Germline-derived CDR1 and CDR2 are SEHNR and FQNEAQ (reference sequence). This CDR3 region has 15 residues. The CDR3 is CASSRGGQGYNEQFF. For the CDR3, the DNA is TGTGCCAGCAGCCGAGGGGGACAGGGCTACAATGAGCAGTTCTTC.

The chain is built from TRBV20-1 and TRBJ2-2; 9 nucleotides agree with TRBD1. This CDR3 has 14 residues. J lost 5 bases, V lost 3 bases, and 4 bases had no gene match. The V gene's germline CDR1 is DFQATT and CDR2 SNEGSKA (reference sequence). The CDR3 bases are TGCAGTGCTAGTTCCGACAGGGGGACCGGGGAGCTGTTTTTT. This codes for CSASSDRGTGELFF.

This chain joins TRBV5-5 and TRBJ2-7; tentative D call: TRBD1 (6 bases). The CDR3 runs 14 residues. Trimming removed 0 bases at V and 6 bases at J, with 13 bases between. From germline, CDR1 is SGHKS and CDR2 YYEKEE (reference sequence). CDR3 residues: CASSLGPGVAEQYF. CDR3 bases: TGTGCCAGCAGCTTGGGTCCAGGGGTGGCCGAGCAGTACTTC. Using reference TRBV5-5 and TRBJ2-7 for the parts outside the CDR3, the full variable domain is DAGVTQSPTHLIKTRGQQVTLRCSPISGHKSVSWYQQVLGQGPQFIFQYYEKEERGRGNFPDRFSARQFPNYSSELNVNALLLGDSALYLCASSLGPGVAEQYFGPGTRLTVT.

The CDR3 region is CASSLGSTGTYEQYF. The DNA of the CDR3 is TGTGCCAGCAGCTTAGGATCGACAGGGACTTACGAGCAGTACTTC. The rearrangement uses TRBV7-9 and TRBJ2-7; a weak D match, TRBD1 (7 bases). V gave up 1 base and J gave up 4 bases, with 14 bases separating them. The V gene's germline CDR1 is SEHNR and CDR2 FQNEAQ (reference sequence). The CDR3 has 15 amino acids.

CDR3 nucleotides: TGTGCCAGCAGTCTAGTCGGGGCAGCATTTGAAGCTTTCTTT. Translation gives CASSLVGAAFEAFF. V and J are TRBV6-2 or TRBV6-3 and TRBJ1-1, with D perhaps matching TRBD1 (5 bases). Trimming shortened V by 5 bases and J by 7 bases, and 17 bases separated the two germline ends. The germline V gene has CDR1 MNHEY and CDR2 SVGEGT. This CDR3 comprises 14 residues.

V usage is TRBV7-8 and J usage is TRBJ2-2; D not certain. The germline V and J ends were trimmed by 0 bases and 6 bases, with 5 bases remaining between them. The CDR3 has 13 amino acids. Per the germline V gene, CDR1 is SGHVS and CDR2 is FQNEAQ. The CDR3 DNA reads TGTGCCAGCAGCTTAGCGTGGGCCGGGGAGCTGTTTTTT. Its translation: CASSLAWAGELFF.

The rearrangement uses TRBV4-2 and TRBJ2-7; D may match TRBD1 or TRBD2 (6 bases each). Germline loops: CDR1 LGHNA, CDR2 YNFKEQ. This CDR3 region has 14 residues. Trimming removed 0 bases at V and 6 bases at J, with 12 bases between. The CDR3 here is CASSQDLGGREQYF. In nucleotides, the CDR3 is TGTGCCAGCAGCCAAGATCTTGGGGGGCGCGAGCAGTACTTC.

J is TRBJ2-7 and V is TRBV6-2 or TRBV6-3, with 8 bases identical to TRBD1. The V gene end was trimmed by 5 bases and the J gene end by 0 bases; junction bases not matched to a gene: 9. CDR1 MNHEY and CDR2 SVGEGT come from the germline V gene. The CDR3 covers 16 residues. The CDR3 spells CASSTNRQGSSYEQYF. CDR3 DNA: TGTGCCAGCAGTACTAATCGACAGGGGTCCTCCTACGAGCAGTACTTC.

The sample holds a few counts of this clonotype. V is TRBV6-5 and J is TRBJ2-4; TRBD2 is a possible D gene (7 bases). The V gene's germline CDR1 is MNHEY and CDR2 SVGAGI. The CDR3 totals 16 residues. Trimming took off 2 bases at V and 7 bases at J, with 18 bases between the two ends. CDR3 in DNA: TGTGCCAGCAGTTACACCCGCCTAGGGGGGGGCAACATTCAGTACTTC. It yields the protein CASSYTRLGGGNIQYF.

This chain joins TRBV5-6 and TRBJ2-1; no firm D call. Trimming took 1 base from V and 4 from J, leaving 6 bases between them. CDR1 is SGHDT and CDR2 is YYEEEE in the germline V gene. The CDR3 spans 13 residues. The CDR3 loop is CASSLRRYNEQFF. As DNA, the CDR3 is TGTGCCAGCAGCTTGAGGCGATACAATGAGCAGTTCTTC.

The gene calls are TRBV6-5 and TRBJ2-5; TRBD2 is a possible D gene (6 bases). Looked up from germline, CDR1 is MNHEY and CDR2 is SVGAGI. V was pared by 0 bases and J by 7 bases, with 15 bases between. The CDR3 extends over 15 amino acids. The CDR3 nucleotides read TGTGCCAGCAGTTACTCTAAGGGAAACGGGGGGACCCAGTACTTC. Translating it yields CASSYSKGNGGTQYF.

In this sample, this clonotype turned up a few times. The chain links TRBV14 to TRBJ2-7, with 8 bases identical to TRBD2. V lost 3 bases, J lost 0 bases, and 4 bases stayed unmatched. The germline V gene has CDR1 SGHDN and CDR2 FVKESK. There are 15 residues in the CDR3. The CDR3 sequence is CASSQKRGSSYEQYF. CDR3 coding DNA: TGTGCCAGCAGCCAGAAGCGGGGGAGCTCCTACGAGCAGTACTTC.

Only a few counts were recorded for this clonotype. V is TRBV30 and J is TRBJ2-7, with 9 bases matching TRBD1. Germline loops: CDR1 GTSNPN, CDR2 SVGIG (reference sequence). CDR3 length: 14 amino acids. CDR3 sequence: CAFNRDRVPYEQYF. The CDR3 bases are TGTGCTTTCAACCGGGACAGGGTTCCCTACGAGCAGTACTTC.